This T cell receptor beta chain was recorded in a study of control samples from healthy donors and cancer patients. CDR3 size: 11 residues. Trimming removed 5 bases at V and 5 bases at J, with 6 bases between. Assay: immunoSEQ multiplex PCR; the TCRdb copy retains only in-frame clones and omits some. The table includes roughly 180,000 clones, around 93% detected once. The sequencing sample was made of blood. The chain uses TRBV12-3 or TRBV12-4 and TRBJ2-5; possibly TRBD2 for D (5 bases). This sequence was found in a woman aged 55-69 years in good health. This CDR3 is CASSPGETQYF. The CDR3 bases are TGTGCCAGCAGTCCGGGGGAGACCCAGTACTTC.